This TCR beta chain is from a study of radiation and T cells in renal cell carcinoma (dated by TCRdb to 2020 to 2021). With respect to the entire study: Samples were obtained from a clinical trial, in which 15 Gy stereotactic body radiation therapy was delivered to primary renal cell carcinomas and nephrectomy was performed 4 weeks later. A total of 50 or so samples underwent TCR beta sequencing, made up of roughly 26 tumors and some 27 peripheral blood samples. In the approximately 49 samples combined, 4,016,671 unique CDR3 nucleotide sequences were found, encoding approximately 2,800,000 unique CDR3 amino acid sequences. The investigation overall reported the following: An increase in top tumor clonotypes in blood was observed from baseline to 2 weeks post-radiation, followed by contraction by 4 weeks, which was taken to suggest transient expansion of tumor-resident clones. Changes in the blood repertoire were not tracked past 4 weeks after treatment. Because no pretreatment tumor biopsies were available, whether clonotypes were present in the tumor at baseline could not be determined. Effects of radiation dose or scheduling on the TCR repertoire could not be addressed with the single-armed trial design.

Comment on this clone: Its cognate antigen has yet to be identified. No per-base quality is available; no much larger clone lies one base away.

The germline V gene (reference sequence) yields LNHDA for CDR1 and SQIVND for CDR2. The CDR3 contains 15 residues, cysteine and phenylalanine counted. Only the CDR3 part of the read is kept: 45 bases, read in frame from the first base. V trim: 5 bases; J trim: 6 bases; unmatched bases: 7. Following the manufacturer's recommendations, the immunoSEQ kit was used to generate TCR beta libraries from genomic DNA. To prepare the libraries, a first multiplex PCR with proprietary primers was run, followed by a second PCR that added unique barcodes, and a bead cleanup was done after each round. A kit-provided positive control reaction and a negative control reaction were included in every sample batch. The final libraries were assessed on an Agilent 4200 TapeStation D1000 ScreenTape, pooled by volume, and quantified by qPCR. Sequencing ran on an Illumina NextSeq500 with a MidOutput 150-cycle cartridge, using 156 Read1 and 15 Index1 cycles with kit custom primers. The pooled library was loaded at around 1 pM with around 22% PhiX control spiked in. The study's processing was this. Vendor-processed data were analyzed in R, and a clonotype was defined as all T cells sharing the same CDR3 nucleotide sequence. In the clone abundance analyses, frequencies in each sample were normalized to that sample's 10,000 most abundant clones. Public T cell clones, averaging fewer than five per sample, were removed before analysis. Tumor-enriched and baseline blood-enriched clonotypes were defined by at least a 32-fold difference in abundance between compartments. A beta-binomial differential abundance model was used to identify clonotypes that were expanded or contracted between blood time points. Tumor-blood repertoire similarity was measured with the Baroni-Urbani and Buser coefficient, and group comparisons used two-tailed Wilcoxon tests in R. This is the immuneACCESS table as TCRdb keeps it, with only in-frame sequences that have V and J called. A part of the clones is gone; compared with another copy, unresolved V genes explain less than half, and the rest is unexplained. V and J calls and clone size are copied from that table; D and trimming were computed from the DNA. The sample table lists 160,000 or so clones, roughly 86% of them with a count of one. 10% to 15% of the sample goes to the ten largest clones.

The time point label corresponds to: blood 2 weeks post-SBRT. This specimen's treatment or condition label, per the study, means: 15 Gy SBRT to primary tumor, nephrectomy 4 weeks later. Serial peripheral blood from radiation-treated patients was sampled at baseline, 2 weeks and 4 weeks after SBRT to track tumor-enriched clonotypes. Every patient's renal cell carcinoma showed clear cell pathology. Genomic DNA for TCR sequencing was prepared using the QIAamp DNA Blood Mini Kit (Qiagen). The analyses included only samples that passed all quality control checks. The starting material was blood, obtained from a patient whose treatment included radiotherapy and nephrectomy. Rearrangement joined TRBV19 to TRBJ2-5, with 12 middle bases fitting TRBD1. The origin of this receptor is a woman aged 50 to 65 with renal cell carcinoma. The CDR3 protein sequence reads: CASSYGTGGRKTQYF. The nucleotide sequence reads TGTGCCAGTAGTTACGGGACAGGGGGCAGAAAGACCCAGTACTTC.